The 26 T cell receptor beta chains below come from one sample, sequenced in a study of T-cell memory formation after mild COVID-19. TCRdb re-called the 5' RACE reads with MiXCR, one entry per CDR3 protein. The table lists approximately 170,000 distinct CDR3 sequences, 13% of them singletons, with approximately 3.3% in the top ten. Sequencing was done on a sample of PBMCs or a T cell subset sorted from them (not recorded which). The source is a man between 18 and 29 years old who had mild COVID-19 (a few samples of this study predate the infection). Cell type and time point are not known.

In this sample, this clonotype turned up a few times. This sequence joins TRBV7-9 and TRBJ1-1; D remains unclear. V lost 1 base and J 4 bases, leaving 7 bases between the germline ends. This CDR3 has 13 residues. Germline values: CDR1 SEHNR, CDR2 FQNEAQ (reference sequence). Written as DNA, the CDR3 is TGTGCCAGCAGCTTAGAAGCCTTCACTGAAGCTTTCTTT. Residues: CASSLEAFTEAFF.

V usage is TRBV3-1 and J usage is TRBJ2-3, with D perhaps TRBD1 or TRBD2 (5 bases each). The CDR3 totals 16 residues. Germline loops: CDR1 LGHDT, CDR2 YNNKEL (reference sequence). The V end lost 6 bases, the J end lost 2 bases, and 18 bases lay between the germline ends. The CDR3 is CASRLRGTSSTDTQYF. As DNA, the CDR3 is TGTGCCAGCAGGCTCCGAGGGACCAGCTCCACAGATACGCAGTATTTT.

This clonotype was found a few times. The chain recombines TRBV7-2 with TRBJ2-6; TRBD1 or TRBD2 may be the D gene (5 bases each). Germline CDR1 and CDR2: SGHTA and FQGNSA. Trimming cost V 6 bases and J 0 bases, with 9 bases left between them. This CDR3 region has 15 residues. CDR3 loop: CASSRGLSGANVLTF. CDR3 coding DNA: TGTGCCAGCAGTCGGGGCCTCTCTGGGGCCAACGTCCTGACTTTC.

This clonotype was seen only a few times. This chain joins TRBV29-1 and TRBJ2-3; tentative D call: TRBD2 (6 bases). Trimming cost V 6 bases and J 5 bases, with 21 bases left between them. CDR3 length: 15 amino acids. CDR1 and CDR2 from the germline V gene are SQVTM and ANQGSEA. The CDR3 DNA reads TGCAGCGTGGCCCTATGGCGGGGTGATAGAGATACGCAGTATTTT. This codes for CSVALWRGDRDTQYF.

The gene calls are TRBV28 and TRBJ2-1; D tentatively fits TRBD1 or TRBD2 (5 bases each). Trimming stripped 7 bases from V and 9 bases from J, with 13 bases between. The germline V gene has CDR1 MDHEN and CDR2 SYDVKM. The CDR3 has 12 amino acids. The CDR3 sequence: CASNALGVEQFF. The CDR3 coding sequence is TGTGCCAGCAACGCCTTGGGGGTTGAGCAGTTCTTC.

This clonotype was counted only a few times. The V call is TRBV7-2, the J call TRBJ1-1; D ambiguous. Germline lookup yields CDR1 SGHTA and CDR2 FQGNSA. Trimming removed 3 bases from V and 4 bases from J, with 9 bases in between. There are 13 residues in the CDR3. CDR3 sequence: CASSFGQTTEAFF. In nucleotides, the CDR3 is TGTGCCAGCAGCTTCGGTCAGACCACTGAAGCTTTCTTT.

This clonotype was observed a few times. This CDR3 is CASSTDRQGSYEQYV. Written as DNA, the CDR3 is TGTGCCAGCAGTACCGACCGACAGGGGTCCTACGAGCAGTACGTC. The chain carries TRBV28 and TRBJ2-7; 8 positions agree with TRBD1. Germline CDR1 reads MDHEN; CDR2 reads SYDVKM. The CDR3 runs 15 residues. V lost 5 bases and J lost 1; bases outside the gene matches: 7.

This clonotype was seen a handful of times. The CDR3: CASSIQGRNQPQHF. DNA of the CDR3: TGTGCCAGCAGTATCCAGGGACGCAATCAGCCCCAGCATTTT. The V and J genes are TRBV2 and TRBJ1-5; a weak D match, TRBD1 (5 bases). V gave up 5 bases and J gave up 2 bases, with 10 bases separating them. This CDR3 region has 14 residues. Germline values: CDR1 SNHLY, CDR2 FYNNEI. The entire variable domain, with the rest obtained from reference TRBV2 and TRBJ1-5, is as follows: EPEVTQTPSHQVTQMGQEVILRCVPISNHLYFYWYRQILGQKVEFLVSFYNNEISEKSEIFDDQFSVERPDGSNFTLKIRSTKLEDSAMYFCASSIQGRNQPQHFGDGTRLSIL.

This clonotype was detected only a few times. This chain's CDR3 is CASSPGDRDTGELFF. The CDR3 DNA reads TGTGCCAGCAGCCCCGGGGACAGGGACACCGGGGAGCTGTTTTTT. The gene calls are TRBV7-9 and TRBJ2-2; TRBD1 matches 9 bases. Per germline, CDR1 SEHNR and CDR2 FQNEAQ (reference sequence). The ends lost 5 bases at V and 3 bases at J; junction bases unmatched: 4. The CDR3 is 15 amino acids.

The rearrangement uses TRBV7-9 and TRBJ2-7; D is undetermined. Trimming removed 2 bases at V and 4 bases at J, with 9 bases between. This CDR3 is 13 amino acids long. Germline values: CDR1 SEHNR, CDR2 FQNEAQ (reference sequence). The DNA of the CDR3 is TGTGCCAGCAGCTTAAACCCCCCGTACGAGCAGTACTTC. It codes for CASSLNPPYEQYF. Full variable domain (remainder filled in from reference TRBV7-9 and TRBJ2-7): DTGVSQNPRHKITKRGQNVTFRCDPISEHNRLYWYRQTLGQGPEFLTYFQNEAQLEKSRLLSDRFSAERPKGSFSTLEIQRTEQGDSAMYLCASSLNPPYEQYFGPGTRLTVT.

The V and J genes are TRBV5-1 and TRBJ1-5, with 7 bases identical to TRBD1. V gave up 0 bases and J gave up 7 bases; unmatched junction bases: 7. The CDR3 covers 15 residues. From germline, CDR1 is SGHRS and CDR2 YFSETQ. The CDR3 loop is CASSLAGGSGQPQHF. The CDR3 nucleotides are TGCGCCAGCAGCTTGGCAGGGGGATCGGGACAGCCCCAGCATTTT.

This clonotype was recorded a few times. This sequence joins TRBV27 and TRBJ2-1; 10 bases match TRBD1. V lost 5 bases, J lost 3 bases, and 7 bases stayed unmatched. CDR3 length: 16 amino acids. Germline V gene lookup returns CDR1 MNHEY and CDR2 SMNVEV (reference sequence). The CDR3 DNA is TGTGCCAGCAGTCCATGGGACAGGGGTTACTACAATGAGCAGTTCTTC. Protein product: CASSPWDRGYYNEQFF.

The chain joins TRBV6-1 to TRBJ2-3, with a weak D call TRBD1 (6 bases). The germline gives CDR1 MNHNS, CDR2 SASEGT. V lost 7 bases, J lost 2 bases, and 13 bases lay in between. This CDR3 has 14 amino acids. CDR3 protein: CASTVGASTDTQYF. The DNA for the CDR3 is TGTGCCAGCACCGTGGGGGCTTCCACAGATACGCAGTATTTT.

This clonotype has just a few counts. The CDR3: CASSPPDRVVGNTIYF. The DNA for the CDR3 is TGCGCCAGCAGCCCACCCGACAGGGTGGTTGGGAACACCATATATTTT. V is TRBV4-1 and J is TRBJ1-3, with 7 bases fitting TRBD1. Trimming removed 4 bases from V and 7 bases from J; junction bases left unmatched: 13. The CDR3 has 16 residues. Germline CDR1 MGHRA, CDR2 YSYEKL.

The chain is built from TRBV7-8 and TRBJ1-1; D perhaps matches TRBD1 (5 bases). CDR1 and CDR2 (germline): SGHVS, FQNEAQ. V lost 7 bases and J lost 11, with 20 bases in between. The CDR3 spans 13 residues. The CDR3 protein is CASTQMRGSKAFF. CDR3 nucleotides: TGTGCCAGCACCCAAATGCGGGGCTCGAAGGCTTTCTTT. The full variable domain, rest sourced from reference TRBV7-8 and TRBJ1-1, is GAGVSQSPRYKVAKRGQDVALRCDPISGHVSLFWYQQALGQGPEFLTYFQNEAQLDKSGLPSDRFFAERPEGSVSTLKIQRTQQEDSAVYLCASTQMRGSKAFFGQGTRLTVV.

This clonotype was seen more than once but under ten times. The rearrangement joins TRBV6-6 to TRBJ1-2; perhaps TRBD1 as D (5 bases). The V gene's germline CDR1 is MNHNY and CDR2 SVGAGI (reference sequence). Trimming cost V 6 bases and J 1 base, with 15 bases left between them. This CDR3 has 15 residues. The CDR3 region is CASSPPGRVNYGYTF. In DNA form, the CDR3 reads TGTGCCAGCAGCCCACCGGGACGGGTTAACTATGGCTACACCTTC.

This rearrangement joins TRBV3-1 to TRBJ1-3; perhaps TRBD1 as D (5 bases). In germline, CDR1 is LGHDT, CDR2 YNNKEL (reference sequence). Trimming removed 4 bases from V and 0 bases from J, with 13 bases in between. This CDR3 has 16 residues. CDR3 bases: TGTGCCAGCAGCCCCGCCATTGACAGCTCTGGAAACACCATATATTTT. This gives the protein CASSPAIDSSGNTIYF.

V and J are TRBV7-2 and TRBJ1-4, with D possibly TRBD1 on 5 matching bases. The CDR3 runs 15 residues. The V end was cut by 5 bases, the J end by 7 bases, with 17 bases between. Germline V lookup: CDR1 SGHTA, CDR2 FQGNSA. The CDR3 reads CASSPDRGRGEKLFF. In DNA, the CDR3 is TGTGCCAGCAGCCCCGATAGGGGTCGGGGTGAAAAACTGTTTTTT.

This clonotype has a handful of counts. This chain uses TRBV7-6 with TRBJ1-4; D may be TRBD1 (5 bases). In germline, CDR1 is SGHVS, CDR2 FNYEAQ. The CDR3 has 15 amino acids. V gave up 5 bases and J gave up 5 bases, with 15 bases separating them. CDR3 nucleotides: TGTGCCAGCAGCCCAGCCAGCAGGGACAATGAAAAACTGTTTTTT. It specifies CASSPASRDNEKLFF.

V and J are TRBV25-1 and TRBJ1-2; TRBD1 might be the D (6 bases). The CDR3 has 13 amino acids. Germline V gene lookup returns CDR1 MGHDK and CDR2 SYGVNS. V lost 8 bases and J 6 bases, leaving 16 bases between the germline ends. CDR3 amino acids: CASEGGTGNGYTF. The CDR3 bases are TGTGCCAGCGAGGGGGGGACGGGGAATGGCTACACCTTC.

This clonotype showed up just a few times. The chain recombines TRBV7-3 with TRBJ1-2; D is unresolved. Trimming pared 8 bases from V and 1 base from J, leaving 5 bases between. This CDR3 has 11 residues. Looked up from germline, CDR1 is SGHTA and CDR2 is FQGTGA. The CDR3 sequence: CASGDNYGYTF. The CDR3 DNA reads as TGTGCCAGCGGTGATAACTATGGCTACACCTTC.

This clonotype has only a few counts. This CDR3 is CSAPGRPGNTIYF. In nucleotides, the CDR3 is TGCAGTGCCCCAGGACGGCCTGGAAACACCATATATTTT. The V call is TRBV20-1, the J call TRBJ1-3, with D uncertain. Trimming took off 6 bases at V and 2 bases at J, with 11 bases between the two ends. The CDR3 loop spans 13 amino acids. The germline V gene encodes CDR1 DFQATT and CDR2 SNEGSKA (reference sequence).

V usage is TRBV7-2 and J usage is TRBJ1-4, with D tentatively TRBD1 (5 bases). Germline lookup yields CDR1 SGHTA and CDR2 FQGNSA. Between the trimmed V and J ends, which lost 2 bases and 6 bases, there was a span of 10 bases. This CDR3 has 14 residues. CDR3 DNA: TGTGCCAGCAGCTTAACGGGGCCCGATGAAAAACTGTTTTTT. This gives the protein CASSLTGPDEKLFF.

This rearrangement joins TRBV6-6 to TRBJ2-7; the match to TRBD1 covers 9 bases. This CDR3 is built from 14 residues. Germline V gene sequence: CDR1 MNHNY, CDR2 SVGAGI (reference sequence). V shed 6 bases, J shed 2 bases, and the junction held 5 bases outside the gene matches. CDR3 in amino acids: CASSGTGTAYEQYV. DNA of the CDR3: TGTGCCAGCAGCGGGACAGGGACGGCCTACGAGCAGTACGTC.

The rearrangement joins TRBV4-3 to TRBJ2-6, with D perhaps TRBD2 (5 bases). Trimming removed 0 bases at V and 3 bases at J, with 15 bases between. The CDR3 contains 18 residues. In germline, CDR1 is LGHNA, CDR2 YSLEER. CDR3 protein: CASSQDNGKGVGANVLTF. In DNA form, the CDR3 reads TGCGCCAGCAGCCAAGATAACGGGAAAGGAGTTGGGGCCAACGTCCTGACTTTC.

The chain links TRBV18 to TRBJ2-7, with D perhaps matching TRBD1 (6 bases). The CDR3 extends over 14 amino acids. V dropped 3 bases and J dropped 4 bases, with 13 bases sitting between them. The germline V gene has CDR1 KGHSH and CDR2 LQKENI. The CDR3, as DNA: TGTGCCAGCTCACCGTCAGGACAGAATTACGAGCAGTACTTC. Translated: CASSPSGQNYEQYF.